These 20 T cell receptor beta chains were sequenced from one sample in a study of CD8 T cells in ankylosing spondylitis. TCRdb analysed the 5' RACE reads with MiXCR anew, one entry per CDR3 protein. The sample shows about 100,000 distinct CDR3 sequences, about 8.3% of them seen only once. The sequenced sample was blood, either unsorted or a sorted T cell fraction (not recorded which). The receptors were gathered from a male donor with ankylosing spondylitis or in good health (not recorded which).

This clonotype was seen at least ten times. CDR3 amino acids: CASSLATLMGEQYF. The CDR3 DNA reads as TGTGCCAGCAGCTTAGCCACCTTAATGGGAGAGCAGTACTTC. The chain couples TRBV7-2 to TRBJ2-7; D not certain. The V end was cut by 0 bases, the J end by 7 bases, with 13 bases between. CDR1 and CDR2 from the germline V gene are SGHTA and FQGNSA. The CDR3 loop spans 14 amino acids.

This clonotype was seen many times. The CDR3 DNA reads as TGTGCCAGCAGTTTAGCTCCGGGACAGGTTAACACCGGGGAGCTGTTTTTT. This sequence encodes CASSLAPGQVNTGELFF. The chain has TRBV12-3 or TRBV12-4 and TRBJ2-2; 8 bases are shared with TRBD1. This CDR3 is 17 amino acids long. Trimming removed 0 bases from V and 2 bases from J; junction bases left unmatched: 5.

The sample holds many counts of this clonotype. The chain couples TRBV7-2 to TRBJ2-5; D may be TRBD2 (7 bases). The V end lost 4 bases, the J end lost 4 bases, and 16 bases lay between the germline ends. The CDR3 is 15 amino acids. Germline V lookup: CDR1 SGHTA, CDR2 FQGNSA. The CDR3 DNA is TGTGCCAGCAGCTCCGAGGGGGGGCTCCCAGAGACCCAGTACTTC. Translating gives CASSSEGGLPETQYF.

The sample holds a few counts of this clonotype. This chain connects TRBV20-1 to TRBJ2-1, with 14 nucleotides matching TRBD2. CDR3 length: 16 amino acids. Trimming cost V 5 bases and J 7 bases; bases outside gene matches: 10. CDR1 DFQATT and CDR2 SNEGSKA come from the germline V gene (reference sequence). The CDR3 DNA sequence: TGCAGTGCTTGGACCCCGGGACTAGCGGGAGAAAATGAGCAGTTCTTC. Its translation: CSAWTPGLAGENEQFF.

This clonotype was found many times. The chain carries TRBV25-1 and TRBJ2-2, with TRBD2 identical over 8 bases. The junction had 4 bases not matched to a gene; V was cut back by 4 bases and J by 3 bases. The CDR3 is made up of 15 amino acids. Germline CDR1 MGHDK, CDR2 SYGVNS. The CDR3 DNA is TGTGCCAGCAGTGGAATAGCGGGGCACACCGGGGAGCTGTTTTTT. Protein sequence: CASSGIAGHTGELFF.

This clonotype was seen repeatedly, ten times or more. CDR3 nucleotides: TGTGCCAGCAGCCAAGGGGGGACAGGGGTCACCGGGGAGCTGTTTTTT. Its translation: CASSQGGTGVTGELFF. V usage is TRBV4-2 and J usage is TRBJ2-2; TRBD1 aligns across 10 bases. CDR1 is LGHNA, CDR2 YNFKEQ, per germline. V shed 1 base, J shed 4 bases, and the junction held 3 bases outside the gene matches. The CDR3 contains 16 residues.

This clonotype has a count of ten or more. The V and J genes are TRBV12-3 or TRBV12-4 and TRBJ2-5; D is unresolved. This CDR3 has 13 amino acids. V lost 7 bases to trimming and J lost 1 base, with 10 bases between them. CDR3 sequence: CASNEASQETQYF. The CDR3, as DNA: TGTGCCAGCAATGAGGCCAGCCAAGAGACCCAGTACTTC.

This clonotype was observed at least ten times. The gene calls are TRBV20-1 and TRBJ2-1, with 10 bases that match TRBD1. This CDR3 comprises 14 residues. V gave up 6 bases and J gave up 7 bases; unmatched junction bases: 9. Germline V gives CDR1 DFQATT, CDR2 SNEGSKA (reference sequence). The CDR3 DNA reads as TGCAGTGCCTCCGGGACAGGGGTTTGGAATGAGCAGTTCTTC. Translation gives CSASGTGVWNEQFF.

The table lists this clonotype with many counts. J is TRBJ1-1 and V is TRBV10-3; 8 bases are shared with TRBD1. The V gene's germline CDR1 is ENHRY and CDR2 SYGVKD. CDR3 length: 12 amino acids. V trimming: 10 bases; J trimming: 7 bases; junction bases outside the gene matches: 8. This CDR3 is CATSTGAIEAFF. CDR3 nucleotide sequence: TGTGCCACCTCGACAGGGGCCATTGAAGCTTTCTTT.

This clonotype was seen at least ten times. The V gene is TRBV20-1, the J gene TRBJ2-1; 14 bases agree with TRBD2. The CDR3 is made up of 15 amino acids. V gave up 7 bases and J gave up 9 bases; unmatched junction bases: 11. The germline V gene has CDR1 DFQATT and CDR2 SNEGSKA (reference sequence). CDR3 in DNA: TGCAGTGTTCCACCGACTAGCGGGGGGGCGGGTGAGCAGTTCTTC. This sequence encodes CSVPPTSGGAGEQFF.

This clonotype occurred many times. This chain connects TRBV5-1 to TRBJ2-3; tentative D call: TRBD2 (6 bases). The germline gives CDR1 SGHRS, CDR2 YFSETQ. V was cut by 6 bases and J by 0 bases, with 11 bases left in between. This CDR3 has 14 amino acids. CDR3 loop: CASTGGASTDTQYF. The CDR3 DNA reads TGCGCCAGCACCGGGGGAGCGAGCACAGATACGCAGTATTTT.

The CDR3 here is CASSLDQGDTQYF. The CDR3 region has the DNA TGTGCCAGCAGCTTAGACCAGGGGGATACGCAGTATTTT. The rearrangement joins TRBV7-9 to TRBJ2-3; TRBD1 might be the D (6 bases). V shed 1 base and J shed 6 bases, with 8 bases lying between them. The CDR3 is 13 residues long. Germline lookup yields CDR1 SEHNR and CDR2 FQNEAQ (reference sequence).

The chain couples TRBV5-1 to TRBJ2-5, with 8 bases lining up with TRBD2. V was pared by 3 bases and J by 2 bases, with 3 bases of the junction left unmatched. The CDR3 totals 14 residues. The germline gives CDR1 SGHRS, CDR2 YFSETQ. The CDR3 here is CASSSSGRQETQYF. For the CDR3, the DNA is TGCGCCAGCAGCTCCAGCGGGAGACAAGAGACCCAGTACTTC.

The V call is TRBV27, the J call TRBJ2-1; 7 nucleotides agree with TRBD2. CDR1 is MNHEY and CDR2 is SMNVEV in the germline V gene (reference sequence). The V and J ends lost 7 bases and 4 bases, in that order; junction bases with no gene match: 10. The CDR3 extends over 15 amino acids. This CDR3 is CASTWEAGSYNEQFF. For the CDR3, the DNA is TGTGCCAGCACCTGGGAAGCGGGGTCATACAATGAGCAGTTCTTC.

This clonotype was detected ten times or more. The V gene is TRBV3-1, the J gene TRBJ2-1, with D perhaps TRBD2 (5 bases). The V gene lost 5 bases and the J gene lost 2 bases, with 13 bases spanning the gap. There are 15 residues in the CDR3. CDR1 LGHDT and CDR2 YNNKEL come from the germline V gene (reference sequence). The CDR3 nucleotides are TGTGCCAGCAGCTACAAGGCTAGCACCTACAATGAGCAGTTCTTC. Translated, it gives CASSYKASTYNEQFF.

In this sample, this clonotype turned up many times. V usage is TRBV4-1 and J usage is TRBJ2-7; 8 bases map to TRBD2. Germline assignment: CDR1 MGHRA and CDR2 YSYEKL. The CDR3 contains 14 residues. The V segment lost 1 base and the J segment 3 bases; nucleotides outside the gene matches: 2. CDR3 nucleotides: TGCGCCAGCAGCCAAGGACTAGCGAACTACGAGCAGTACTTC. It translates to CASSQGLANYEQYF.

This clonotype was found many times. The V and J genes are TRBV5-5 and TRBJ2-2, with 7 bases lining up with TRBD1. Germline V gene sequence: CDR1 SGHKS, CDR2 YYEKEE (reference sequence). CDR3 length equals 16 residues. V was clipped by 1 base and J by 0 bases; unmatched bases: 3. The CDR3 coding sequence is TGTGCCAGCAGCTTGCCTGGGACAGCGAACACCGGGGAGCTGTTTTTT. Its translation is CASSLPGTANTGELFF.

This clonotype was seen many times. The gene calls are TRBV7-6 and TRBJ2-7; 9 bases align to TRBD1. J gave up 6 bases and V 2 bases, and 5 bases lay outside the gene matches. Looked up from germline, CDR1 is SGHVS and CDR2 is FNYEAQ. There are 14 residues in the CDR3. The CDR3 nucleotides are TGTGCCAGCAGCTTATCTCACAGGGGGCGCGAGCAGTACTTC. Protein product: CASSLSHRGREQYF.

This clonotype was counted at least ten times. V usage is TRBV7-2 and J usage is TRBJ2-1, with no clear D. The CDR3 extends over 13 amino acids. V lost 4 bases to trimming and J lost 9 bases, with 13 bases between them. From germline, CDR1 is SGHTA and CDR2 FQGNSA. DNA of the CDR3: TGTGCCAGCAGCTCCCACCCCGTCAGTGAGCAGTTCTTC. Its protein is CASSSHPVSEQFF.

This clonotype was recorded at least ten times. The chain is built from TRBV11-2 and TRBJ2-3; D unclear. This CDR3 has 11 residues. V lost 2 bases, J lost 4 bases, and 1 base lay in between. Germline V lookup: CDR1 SGHAT, CDR2 FQNNGV. The CDR3 here is CASSLPDTQYF. CDR3 DNA sequence: TGTGCCAGCAGCTTACCAGATACGCAGTATTTT.